This entry concerns a single TCR beta chain. These data originate in a study of blood T cell repertoires in COVID-19. Study overall: Sites across the United States, Italy and Spain contributed samples from acute and convalescent COVID-19.

This table comes from immunoSEQ multiplex PCR, and its TCRdb copy is limited to in-frame clones, with some not included. The sample shows about 280,000 clones, roughly 87% of them seen only once. V lost 4 bases and J 10 bases, leaving 8 bases between the germline ends. This CDR3 comprises 11 residues. CDR1 SNHLY and CDR2 FYNNEI come from the germline V gene. This TCR was recovered from a man between 18 and 29 years old with active or convalescent COVID-19. This chain joins TRBV2 and TRBJ2-1; D ambiguous. Sequencing was done on a sample of peripheral blood. The CDR3 sequence: CASSVMREQFF. In DNA form, the CDR3 reads TGTGCCAGCAGTGTTATGCGAGAGCAGTTCTTC.